This T cell receptor beta chain was captured in a study of technical replicates of blood from several donors. Libraries were prepared by immunoSEQ multiplex PCR; TCRdb keeps only in-frame clonotypes and omits some of them. The sample has some 74,000 clones, 75% to 90% seen once; the top ten hold approximately 0.42%. The germline CDR1 and CDR2 sequences are LNHDA and SQIVND (reference sequence). CDR3 length: 15 amino acids. After removal of 5 bases from V and 2 bases from J, the junction contained 8 bases not matched to a gene. The clonotype was recovered from a human donor in good health. The specimen was T cells isolated from PBMCs. J is TRBJ2-7 and V is TRBV19; 8 bases are a match to TRBD1. The chain's CDR3 is CASSLTGGETYEQYF. The CDR3 DNA reads as TGTGCCAGTAGTCTCACAGGGGGTGAAACCTACGAGCAGTACTTC. Full variable domain (rest looked up from reference TRBV19 and TRBJ2-7): DGGITQSPKYLFRKEGQNVTLSCEQNLNHDAMYWYRQDPGQGLRLIYYSQIVNDFQKGDIAEGYSVSREKKESFPLTVTSAQKNPTAFYLCASSLTGGETYEQYFGPGTRLTVT.